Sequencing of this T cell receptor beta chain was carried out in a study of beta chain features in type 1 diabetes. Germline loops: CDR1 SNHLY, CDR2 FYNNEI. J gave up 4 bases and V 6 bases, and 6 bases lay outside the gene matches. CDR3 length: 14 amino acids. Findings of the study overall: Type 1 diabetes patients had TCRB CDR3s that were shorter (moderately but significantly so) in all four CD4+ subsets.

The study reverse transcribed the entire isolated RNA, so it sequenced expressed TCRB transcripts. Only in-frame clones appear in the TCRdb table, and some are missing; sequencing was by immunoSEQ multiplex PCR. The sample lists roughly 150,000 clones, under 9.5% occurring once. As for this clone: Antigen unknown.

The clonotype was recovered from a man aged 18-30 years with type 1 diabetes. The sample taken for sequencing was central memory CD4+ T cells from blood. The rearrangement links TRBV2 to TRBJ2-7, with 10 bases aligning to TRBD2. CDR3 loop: CASSLAGAKYEQYF. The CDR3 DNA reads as TGTGCCAGCAGCCTAGCGGGAGCGAAATACGAGCAGTACTTC.